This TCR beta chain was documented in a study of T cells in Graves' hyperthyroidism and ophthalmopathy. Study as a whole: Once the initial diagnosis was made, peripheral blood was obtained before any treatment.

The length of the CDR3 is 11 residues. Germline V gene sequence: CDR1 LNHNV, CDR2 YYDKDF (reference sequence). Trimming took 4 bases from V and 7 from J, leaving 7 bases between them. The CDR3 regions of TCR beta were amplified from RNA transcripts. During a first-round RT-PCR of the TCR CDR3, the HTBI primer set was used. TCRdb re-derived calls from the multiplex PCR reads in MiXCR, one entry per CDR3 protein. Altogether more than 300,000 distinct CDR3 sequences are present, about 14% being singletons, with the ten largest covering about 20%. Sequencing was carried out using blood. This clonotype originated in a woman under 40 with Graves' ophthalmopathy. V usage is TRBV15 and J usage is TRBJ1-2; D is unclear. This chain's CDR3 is CATSNVSGYTF. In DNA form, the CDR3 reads TGTGCCACCAGCAATGTGAGTGGCTACACCTTC.